This paragraph covers one T cell receptor (beta chain) sequence. This CDR3 region has 12 residues. V shed 2 bases and J shed 9 bases, with 8 bases lying between them. The Seattle site enrolled patients during active infection and followed them longitudinally. The data were obtained in a study of blood T cell repertoires in COVID-19. Study-level information: T cells, B-cell-depleted T cells, or PBMCs supplied cDNA or gDNA.

Original processing methods: Estimated nucleated cell counts came from reference gene primer amplification. Sequencing was performed with immunoSEQ multiplex PCR; in TCRdb, only in-frame clones are kept and a portion is missing. V, J and clone size derive from that table, while D and trimming were established from the DNA sequence. Counted here are about 82,000 clones, just under 80% occurring once; the ten biggest clones make up about a third. The sequencing sample was made of peripheral blood. The rearrangement joins TRBV12-3 or TRBV12-4 to TRBJ2-4; perhaps TRBD2 as D (5 bases). The TCR was taken from a man in his 60s with COVID-19, enrolled during active disease. The CDR3 loop is CASSLTRIIQYF. CDR3 bases: TGTGCCAGCAGTTTAACTAGAATCATTCAGTACTTC.